This record concerns one T cell receptor (beta chain) sequence. The antigen it binds to is not known. No much larger clonotype is one base removed from it; base qualities were not supplied. The data stem from a study of control samples from healthy donors and cancer patients (dated by TCRdb to the early 2020s). To prepare the library, the immunoSEQ multiplex PCR assay was applied. TCRdb stores this immuneACCESS table with in-frame sequences only. Part of the clones is absent; in the studies checked, under half of the shortfall reflects unresolved V genes, and no reason is known for the rest. The table for this sample lists under 70,000 clones; approximately 90% of them were counted only once. The ten most abundant clones make up over 1% of the sample. The source of this sequence is a woman in her forties or fifties with colorectal cancer. Sequencing input: PBMCs.

The nucleotides read TGTGCCTGGAGTCAAGGCTTCTCTGGAAACACCATATATTTT. The translation is CAWSQGFSGNTIYF. The rearrangement combines TRBV30 with TRBJ1-3; the D gene lacks a confident call. Sequences GTSNPN (CDR1) and SVGIG (CDR2) are obtained from the germline V gene (reference sequence). Taken from cysteine to phenylalanine, the CDR3 has 14 residues. The entry retains the CDR3 DNA only, 42 bases that are in frame from base 1. Trimming at the junction amounts to 2 bases on V and 0 bases on J, and the germline ends lie 8 bases apart. The CDR3 plus the reference TRBV30 and TRBJ1-3 genes for the other parts give the full variable domain: SQTIHQWPATLVQPVGSPLSLECTVEGTSNPNLYWYRQAAGRGLQLLFYSVGIGQISSEVPQNLSASRPQDRQFILSSKKLLLSDSGFYLCAWSQGFSGNTIYFGEGSWLTVV.